These 10 T cell receptor beta chains were sequenced from one sample in a study of cytomegalovirus exposure and HLA in healthy donors. Vbeta (60) and Jbeta (13) primers were used in the PCR. This table comes from immunoSEQ multiplex PCR, and its TCRdb copy is limited to in-frame clones, with some not included. The data show 95,000 to 100,000 clones, about 75% seen once. The material sequenced was PBMCs. These receptors came from a man between 35 and 55 years old in good health and CMV-seropositive.

CDR3 loop: CASSEGGGKTEAFF. In DNA, the CDR3 is TGTGCCAGCAGTGAAGGTGGAGGGAAGACTGAAGCTTTCTTT. V is TRBV6-1 and J is TRBJ1-1; D is unclear. The CDR3 has 14 residues. The germline gives CDR1 MNHNS, CDR2 SASEGT. The V end was cut by 1 base, the J end by 5 bases, with 11 bases between.

This clone appeared many times. The chain combines TRBV6-1 with TRBJ1-4; D is ambiguous. Germline-derived CDR1 and CDR2 are MNHNS and SASEGT. Between the trimmed V and J ends, which lost 5 bases and 6 bases, there was a span of 10 bases. This CDR3 has 13 residues. The CDR3 DNA is TGTGCCAGCAGTCCACTGGAGGATGAAAAACTGTTTTTT. It specifies CASSPLEDEKLFF.

This chain links TRBV5-1 with TRBJ2-1, with TRBD2 matching over 8 bases. With V trimmed by 7 bases and J by 4 bases, 10 bases remained unmatched. The germline V gene encodes CDR1 SGHRS and CDR2 YFSETQ. The CDR3 runs to 15 residues. The CDR3 DNA follows: TGCGCCAGCGTAGAACTAGCGGACACATACAATGAGCAGTTCTTC. This encodes CASVELADTYNEQFF.

The V and J genes are TRBV4-1 and TRBJ2-5; tentatively, D is TRBD2 (6 bases). TRBJ2-7 matches the DNA end more closely, so the J call is doubtful. The CDR3 extends over 14 amino acids. Germline V gene data show CDR1 as MGHRA and CDR2 as YSYEKL. CDR3 amino acids: CASSHSRGTYEQYF. The CDR3 DNA follows: TGCGCCAGCAGCCACTCCCGGGGGACCTACGAGCAGTACTTC.

Regarding this clone: The junction departs from the called germline gene at one end, perhaps through a read error. This chain uses TRBV7-9 with TRBJ2-7; tentative D call: TRBD1 (7 bases). The CDR3 has 16 residues. Germline V CDR1 and CDR2: SEHNR, FQNEAQ (reference sequence). The CDR3 sequence is CSSSLGRGTVWDEQYF. The CDR3 DNA sequence: TGTTCCAGCAGCTTAGGCCGCGGGACAGTGTGGGACGAGCAGTACTTC. Drawing the rest from reference TRBV7-9 and TRBJ2-7, the complete variable domain is DTGVSQNPRHKITKRGQNVTFRCDPISEHNRLYWYRQTLGQGPEFLTYFQNEAQLEKSRLLSDRFSAERPKGSFSTLEIQRTEQGDSAMYLCSSSLGRGTVWDEQYFGPGTRLTVT.

This clone appeared a few times. The V gene is TRBV4-1, the J gene TRBJ2-1; 11 bases align to TRBD2. The germline gives CDR1 MGHRA, CDR2 YSYEKL. CDR3 size: 13 residues. V gave up 11 bases and J gave up 7 bases; unmatched junction bases: 7. In DNA form, the CDR3 reads TGCGCCGGTAGCGGGGGGGCCAAAAATGAGCAGTTCTTC. Translation gives CAGSGGAKNEQFF.

The V gene is TRBV6-5, the J gene TRBJ1-1; D remains ambiguous. The CDR3 extends over 13 amino acids. Germline CDR1 MNHEY, CDR2 SVGAGI. Trimming shortened V by 10 bases and J by 3 bases, and 15 bases separated the two germline ends. The CDR3 region has the DNA TGTGCCACCTGGCGGGTTTCGTACACTGAAGCTTTCTTT. Amino acid sequence: CATWRVSYTEAFF.

J is TRBJ2-7 and V is TRBV6-4; D is possibly TRBD2 (5 bases). Germline CDR1 MRHNA, CDR2 SNTAGT. CDR3 length: 15 residues. Trimming pared 0 bases from V and 1 base from J, leaving 10 bases between. The CDR3 DNA reads TGTGCCAGCAGTGACTCGGAGGACGGATCCTACGAGCAGTACTTC. Encoded protein: CASSDSEDGSYEQYF.

The chain joins TRBV6-4 to TRBJ2-2, with 9 bases aligning to TRBD1. V lost 6 bases and J lost 8; bases outside the gene matches: 7. Germline CDR1 is MRHNA and CDR2 is SNTAGT. The CDR3 spans 14 residues. The CDR3 spells CASSGTGSFGELFF. The CDR3 bases are TGTGCCAGCAGCGGGACAGGGAGTTTTGGGGAGCTGTTTTTT.

This chain connects TRBV5-1 to TRBJ2-5, with 7 bases fitting TRBD2. The CDR3 is 14 residues long. CDR1 and CDR2 from the germline V gene are SGHRS and YFSETQ. Trimming took 4 bases from V and 5 from J; bases not matched to a gene: 8. The CDR3 coding sequence is TGCGCCAGCAGCCCCCTGGGAGGGGATGAGACCCAGTACTTC. Its translation: CASSPLGGDETQYF.